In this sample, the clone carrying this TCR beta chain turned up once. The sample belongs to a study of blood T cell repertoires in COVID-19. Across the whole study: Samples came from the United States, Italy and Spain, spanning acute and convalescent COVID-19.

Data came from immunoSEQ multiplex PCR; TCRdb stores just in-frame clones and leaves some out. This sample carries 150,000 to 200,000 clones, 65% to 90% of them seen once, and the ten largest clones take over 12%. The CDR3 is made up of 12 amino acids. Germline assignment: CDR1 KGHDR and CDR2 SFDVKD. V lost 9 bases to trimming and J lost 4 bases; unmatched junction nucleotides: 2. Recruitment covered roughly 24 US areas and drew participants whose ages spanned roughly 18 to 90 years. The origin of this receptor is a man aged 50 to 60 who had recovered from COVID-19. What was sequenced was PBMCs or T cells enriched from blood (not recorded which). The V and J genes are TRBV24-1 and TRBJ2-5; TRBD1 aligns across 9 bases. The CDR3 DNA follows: TGTGCCACCGGGACAGGGCCAGAGACCCAGTACTTC. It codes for CATGTGPETQYF.